This T cell receptor (beta chain) is from a study of T-cell memory formation after mild COVID-19. TCRdb re-derived calls from the 5' RACE reads in MiXCR, one entry per CDR3 protein. Altogether roughly 62,000 distinct CDR3 sequences are present, over 8.5% being singletons, with the ten largest covering 1.1%. The ends were cut back, 4 bases at V and 5 bases at J, with 9 bases in the middle. Germline values: CDR1 MGHDK, CDR2 SYGVNS. The CDR3 covers 13 residues. This clonotype was seen only a few times. This TCR was recovered from a man younger than 30 who had mild COVID-19 (a few samples of this study predate the infection). Cell type and time point are not known. The chain is built from TRBV25-1 and TRBJ1-5; tentatively, D is TRBD1 (5 bases). Sequenced material: PBMCs or a T cell subset sorted from them (not recorded which). CDR3 sequence reads: CASSAGNDQPQHF. In DNA form, the CDR3 reads TGTGCCAGCAGTGCAGGGAACGATCAGCCCCAGCATTTT. The entire variable domain, with the rest obtained from reference TRBV25-1 and TRBJ1-5, is as follows: EADIYQTPRYLVIGTGKKITLECSQTMGHDKMYWYQQDPGMELHLIHYSYGVNSTEKGDLSSESTVSRIRTEHFPLTLESARPSHTSQYLCASSAGNDQPQHFGDGTRLSIL.